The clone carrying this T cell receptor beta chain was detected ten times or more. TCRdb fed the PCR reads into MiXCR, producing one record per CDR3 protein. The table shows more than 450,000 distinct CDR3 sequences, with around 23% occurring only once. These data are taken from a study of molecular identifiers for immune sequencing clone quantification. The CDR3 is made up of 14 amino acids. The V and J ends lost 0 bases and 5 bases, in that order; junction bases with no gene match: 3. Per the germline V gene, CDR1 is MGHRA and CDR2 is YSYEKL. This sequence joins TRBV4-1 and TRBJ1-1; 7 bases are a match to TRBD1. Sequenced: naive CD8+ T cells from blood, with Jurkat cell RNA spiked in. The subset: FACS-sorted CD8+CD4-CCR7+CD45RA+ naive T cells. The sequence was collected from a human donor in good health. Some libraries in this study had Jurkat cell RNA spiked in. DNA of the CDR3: TGCGCCAGCAGCCAAGAAGGGGGCTGGACTGAAGCTTTCTTT. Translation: CASSQEGGWTEAFF.